The T cell receptor beta chain under discussion was sequenced for a study of T-cell memory formation after mild COVID-19. Study in general: Clustering of TCRs was largely donor specific. Findings and caveats of the study: Chiefly within CM and EM were the contracting CD4+ clones; CD8+ ones were within EMRA. Prior to infection, memory already included some responding clones, suggesting cross-reactive memory joined. CD4/CD8 balance held among clones contracting day 15 to 85, and later expanders leaned CD4+.

In TCRdb, the 5' RACE reads were re-called with MiXCR into one record per CDR3 protein. The sample holds hundreds of thousands of distinct CDR3 sequences; about 23% are singletons and the top ten take under 15%. This clonotype was seen a few times. The antigen remains unidentified. Germline V gene lookup returns CDR1 MGHDK and CDR2 SYGVNS. The CDR3 contains 15 residues. J lost 5 bases, V lost 5 bases, and 4 bases had no gene match. Sequenced sample: PBMCs or a T cell subset sorted from them (not recorded which). This clonotype was sampled from an adult woman who had mild COVID-19 (a few samples of this study predate the infection). Cell type and time point are not known. The chain links TRBV25-1 to TRBJ2-1; 12 bases match TRBD2. The chain's CDR3 is CASSLAGGGNNEQFF. CDR3 nucleotides: TGTGCCAGCAGTCTAGCGGGAGGGGGGAACAATGAGCAGTTCTTC.